The 20 T cell receptor beta chains presented below share a single source sample, sequenced in a study of T cell responses to AZD1222 COVID-19 vaccine. Assay: immunoSEQ multiplex PCR; the TCRdb copy retains only in-frame clones and omits some. Of 100,000 to 150,000 clones listed, less than 95% were seen once; the top ten hold 6.9%. The sequences come from peripheral blood, collected on day 0 of AZD1222 vaccination. The source is an adult in good health.

CDR3 nucleotides: TGCAGCGTTTCTGCAGGGTACGAGCAGTACTTC. Amino acids: CSVSAGYEQYF. V and J are TRBV29-1 and TRBJ2-7, with TRBD1 as a possible D gene (5 bases). Deletions cut 5 bases from V and 4 bases from J, with 9 bases between. Germline CDR1 reads SQVTM; CDR2 reads ANQGSEA. The CDR3 loop spans 11 amino acids.

V usage is TRBV4-1 and J usage is TRBJ1-3, with D unclear. CDR1 and CDR2 (germline): MGHRA, YSYEKL. V dropped 1 base and J dropped 0 bases, with 10 bases sitting between them. CDR3 length equals 16 residues. The CDR3 region has the DNA TGCGCCAGCAGCCAAGCTCGACCCAACTCTGGAAACACCATATATTTT. Translating gives CASSQARPNSGNTIYF.

The chain uses TRBV9 and TRBJ1-4, with 9 positions matching TRBD1. Looked up from germline, CDR1 is SGDLS and CDR2 is YYNGEE. This CDR3 contains 14 residues. J gave up 7 bases and V 4 bases, and 5 bases lay outside the gene matches. CDR3 in amino acids: CASSLGQGGEKLFF. As DNA, the CDR3 is TGTGCCAGCAGCTTGGGACAGGGCGGTGAAAAACTGTTTTTT.

V is TRBV3-1 (or the pseudogene TRBV3-2) and J is TRBJ1-4; a weak D match, TRBD1 (5 bases). Germline-derived CDR1 and CDR2 are LGHDT and YNNKEL (reference sequence). The CDR3 is 14 amino acids. Trimming left V 1 base short and J 3 bases short, with 6 bases between. The CDR3, as DNA: TGTGCCAGCAGCCAAGGGGGGGCTAATGAAAAACTGTTTTTT. It yields the protein CASSQGGANEKLFF.

The chain is built from TRBV29-1 and TRBJ2-1, with D possibly being TRBD1 or TRBD2 (5 bases each). The germline V gene encodes CDR1 SQVTM and CDR2 ANQGSEA. V was shortened by 0 bases and J by 0 bases, with 12 bases between the two germline ends. There are 16 residues in the CDR3. The CDR3 protein is CSVEDIRGSSYNEQFF. Here the CDR3 DNA reads TGCAGCGTTGAAGATATACGGGGCAGCTCCTACAATGAGCAGTTCTTC.

The table lists this clone with a few counts. This chain connects TRBV27 to TRBJ1-4; TRBD1 is a possible D gene (5 bases). The germline V gene has CDR1 MNHEY and CDR2 SMNVEV (reference sequence). V dropped 3 bases and J dropped 6 bases, with 14 bases sitting between them. This CDR3 has 15 amino acids. The CDR3 DNA reads as TGTGCCAGCAGTTTCTCTGGAGGGGTAGATGAAAAACTGTTTTTT. Translation gives CASSFSGGVDEKLFF.

This clone came up once. The chain links TRBV18 to TRBJ2-7, with TRBD1 matching 9 bases. The germline CDR1 and CDR2 sequences are KGHSH and LQKENI. The CDR3 runs to 15 residues. The trim removed 0 bases at V and 5 bases at J, leaving 5 bases unmatched. The CDR3 coding sequence is TGTGCCAGCTCACCACCGGGACAGGGTATCCACGAGCAGTACTTC. Residues: CASSPPGQGIHEQYF.

The chain is built from TRBV9 and TRBJ2-3, with D perhaps TRBD2 (6 bases). Trimming pared 0 bases from V and 2 bases from J, leaving 16 bases between. CDR3 length: 17 amino acids. Germline CDR1 is SGDLS and CDR2 is YYNGEE. This chain's CDR3 is CASSVGRVAALTDTQYF. CDR3 bases: TGTGCCAGCAGCGTAGGGAGGGTGGCGGCCCTCACAGATACGCAGTATTTT.

The genes are TRBV7-8 and TRBJ1-5, with TRBD1 as a possible D gene (6 bases). The ends were cut back, 5 bases at V and 2 bases at J, with 7 bases in the middle. The CDR3 consists of 13 residues. Germline V gene sequence: CDR1 SGHVS, CDR2 FQNEAQ. As DNA, the CDR3 is TGTGCCAGCAGCAGGGGGGGCAATCAGCCCCAGCATTTT. Translation: CASSRGGNQPQHF.

The CDR3 loop is CAWSGDSYNEQFF. CDR3 nucleotide sequence: TGTGCCTGGAGTGGAGACAGTTACAATGAGCAGTTCTTC. This chain connects TRBV30 to TRBJ2-1, with D possibly matching TRBD1 (5 bases). The ends were cut back, 1 base at V and 4 bases at J, with 8 bases in the middle. The germline CDR1 and CDR2 sequences are GTSNPN and SVGIG (reference sequence). The CDR3 is 13 residues long.

This clone was picked up a small number of times. The gene calls are TRBV6-5 and TRBJ2-7; TRBD1 aligns across 9 bases. CDR3 size: 13 residues. Looked up from germline, CDR1 is MNHEY and CDR2 is SVGAGI. With 0 bases clipped from V and 7 bases from J, the junction kept 1 base outside the gene matches. The CDR3 protein is CASSYSTGGEQYF. The CDR3 bases are TGTGCCAGCAGTTACTCGACAGGGGGGGAGCAGTACTTC.

The CDR3 nucleotides are TGTGCCAGCCGGGGTTGGGCAAACACTGAAGCTTTCTTT. Its translation is CASRGWANTEAFF. The V gene is TRBV27, the J gene TRBJ1-1; no reliable D call. CDR1 and CDR2 from the germline V gene are MNHEY and SMNVEV (reference sequence). This CDR3 has 13 amino acids. The ends were cut back, 8 bases at V and 2 bases at J, with 12 bases in the middle.

This clone was counted a single time. CDR3 protein: CASGFHYGYTF. The CDR3, as DNA: TGTGCTAGTGGTTTCCACTATGGCTACACCTTC. The V gene is TRBV12-5, the J gene TRBJ1-2; D remains unclear. The V end lost 3 bases, the J end lost 3 bases, and 2 bases lay between the germline ends. Germline V CDR1 and CDR2: LGHNT, FRNRAP. The CDR3 is 11 amino acids.

V and J are TRBV11-2 and TRBJ2-5, with D perhaps matching TRBD2 (6 bases). The CDR3 totals 16 residues. Germline V gene lookup returns CDR1 SGHAT and CDR2 FQNNGV. The germline V and J ends were trimmed by 4 bases and 2 bases, with 17 bases remaining between them. For the CDR3, the DNA is TGTGCCAGCAGCTCCTTCGGTGCGGGAACTCAAGAGACCCAGTACTTC. This gives the protein CASSSFGAGTQETQYF.

This clone was seen only a few times. This chain connects TRBV7-9 to TRBJ2-7; D is undetermined. The CDR3 is 16 amino acids. Germline CDR1 SEHNR, CDR2 FQNEAQ (reference sequence). V shed 3 bases and J shed 2 bases, with 17 bases lying between them. CDR3 nucleotides: TGTGCCAGCAGCTTTCAAGGGTCCCCTTTCCCCTACGAGCAGTACTTC. It specifies CASSFQGSPFPYEQYF.

This clone has a single count. This chain uses TRBV27 with TRBJ1-2, with 9 bases fitting TRBD1. The V gene end was trimmed by 5 bases and the J gene end by 3 bases; junction bases not matched to a gene: 16. CDR3 length equals 18 residues. Per the germline V gene, CDR1 is MNHEY and CDR2 is SMNVEV (reference sequence). The CDR3 here is CASSQFGQGPFFDYGYTF. CDR3 in DNA: TGTGCCAGCAGTCAGTTCGGACAGGGGCCTTTTTTCGACTATGGCTACACCTTC.

V usage is TRBV7-8 and J usage is TRBJ2-2, with TRBD2 matching over 9 bases. The CDR3 spans 15 residues. From germline, CDR1 is SGHVS and CDR2 FQNEAQ. After removal of 5 bases from V and 6 bases from J, the junction contained 7 bases not matched to a gene. The CDR3 reads CASSRLAGGPGELFF. The CDR3 DNA is TGTGCCAGCAGCCGTTTGGCGGGGGGGCCCGGGGAGCTGTTTTTT. The whole variable domain, filled in from reference TRBV7-8 and TRBJ2-2, reads GAGVSQSPRYKVAKRGQDVALRCDPISGHVSLFWYQQALGQGPEFLTYFQNEAQLDKSGLPSDRFFAERPEGSVSTLKIQRTQQEDSAVYLCASSRLAGGPGELFFGEGSRLTVL.

Regarding this clone: Germline and junction disagree at one end, which may indicate a read error. V is TRBV7-7 and J is TRBJ2-3, with 12 positions matching TRBD1. In germline, CDR1 is SSHAT, CDR2 FNYEAQ (reference sequence). The CDR3 consists of 18 residues. In DNA, the CDR3 is TGTGCTAGCAGCTTACCCAACCGGGACAGGGGGCACACAGATACGCAGTATTTT. Amino acid sequence: CASSLPNRDRGHTDTQYF.

This chain joins TRBV7-9 and TRBJ1-2; the match to TRBD1 covers 9 bases. Germline V gives CDR1 SEHNR, CDR2 FQNEAQ (reference sequence). With 4 bases clipped from V and 4 bases from J, the junction kept 10 bases outside the gene matches. CDR3 length: 16 amino acids. CDR3 sequence: CASSSGQGLGSYGYTF. CDR3 nucleotide sequence: TGTGCCAGCAGCTCGGGACAGGGATTAGGGAGCTATGGCTACACCTTC.

The V and J genes are TRBV6-5 and TRBJ2-1; 8 nucleotides line up with TRBD1. The ends lost 7 bases at V and 8 bases at J; junction bases unmatched: 10. Per germline, CDR1 MNHEY and CDR2 SVGAGI. The length of the CDR3 is 14 residues. The CDR3 sequence is CASTPGGQTYEQFF. CDR3 nucleotide sequence: TGTGCCAGCACCCCAGGGGGCCAGACGTATGAGCAGTTCTTC.